This TCR beta chain was recorded in a study of shared clonotypes between healthy human individuals. This clone was detected a few times. V lost 1 base and J lost 2; bases outside the gene matches: 4. CDR3 size: 15 residues. The germline gives CDR1 SSHAT, CDR2 FNYEAQ (reference sequence). At the deep level, the assay was run. Across several immunoSEQ plates, the genomic DNA of each subset was split evenly. PCR replicates from unsorted PBMC used around 300 ng DNA, and this amount was approximately 30,000 T cell genomes. Researchers sequenced unsorted PBMC DNA using ten immunoSEQ deep assay plates. Clones were sequenced by immunoSEQ multiplex PCR, and TCRdb holds only the in-frame ones, with some missing. The sample includes a few hundred thousand clones, 60% to 80% of them seen just once.

The source is a woman between 35 and 50 years old in good health. Some clones in this sample may be carry-over from other donors' samples. The rearrangement uses TRBV7-7 and TRBJ2-5; 7 nucleotides align to TRBD2. What was sequenced was PBMCs. The CDR3 DNA reads TGTGCCAGCAGCTTAGGGGGTAGCGGGCAAGAGACCCAGTACTTC. Its protein product is CASSLGGSGQETQYF.